This paragraph reports one T cell receptor (beta chain). Its antigen is as yet unknown. V was trimmed by 5 bases and J by 3 bases, leaving 19 bases between them. CDR1 and CDR2 from the germline V gene are ENHRY and SYGVKD. This CDR3 has 17 residues. Clones were read by immunoSEQ multiplex PCR, and TCRdb kept only the in-frame ones, dropping some. The data contain roughly 180,000 clones, around nine tenths of them singletons. This entry is derived from a study of cytomegalovirus exposure and HLA in healthy donors. Study findings and constraints: It was confirmed in vitro that three of the CMV-associated chains were specific for CMV antigens. For most TCR sequences rarity was the rule, although some public TCRs occurred in many donors.

Material: PBMCs. This chain joins TRBV10-3 and TRBJ2-2; D possibly corresponds to TRBD2 (7 bases). This TCR derives from a man aged 25-45 years in good health and CMV-seropositive. The CDR3 region has the DNA TGTGCCATCAGTTGGGGGGGCAGGGCTATGGACACCGGGGAGCTGTTTTTT. It specifies CAISWGGRAMDTGELFF.